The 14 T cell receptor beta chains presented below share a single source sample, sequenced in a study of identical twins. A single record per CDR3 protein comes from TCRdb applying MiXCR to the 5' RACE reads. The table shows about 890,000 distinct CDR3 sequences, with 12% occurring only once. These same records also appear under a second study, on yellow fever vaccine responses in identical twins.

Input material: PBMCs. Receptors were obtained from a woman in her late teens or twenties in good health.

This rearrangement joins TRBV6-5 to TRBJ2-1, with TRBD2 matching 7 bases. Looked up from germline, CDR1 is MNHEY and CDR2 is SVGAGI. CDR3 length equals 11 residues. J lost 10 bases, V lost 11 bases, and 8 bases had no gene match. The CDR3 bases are TGTGCCGGCCCTAGCGGCCGGGAGCAGTTCTTC. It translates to CAGPSGREQFF.

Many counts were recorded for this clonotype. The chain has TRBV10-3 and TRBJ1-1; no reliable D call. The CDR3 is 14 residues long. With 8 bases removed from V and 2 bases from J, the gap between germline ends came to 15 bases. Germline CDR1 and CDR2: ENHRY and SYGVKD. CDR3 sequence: CAIGSREPNTEAFF. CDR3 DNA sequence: TGTGCCATCGGATCGCGGGAACCAAACACTGAAGCTTTCTTT.

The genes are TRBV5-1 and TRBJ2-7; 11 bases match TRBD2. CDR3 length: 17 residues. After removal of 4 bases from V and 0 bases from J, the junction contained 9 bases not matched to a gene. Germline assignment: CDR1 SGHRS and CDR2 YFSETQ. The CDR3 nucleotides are TGCGCCAGCAGCCCTGGGACTAGCGGAGGGAGCTCCTACGAGCAGTACTTC. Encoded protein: CASSPGTSGGSSYEQYF. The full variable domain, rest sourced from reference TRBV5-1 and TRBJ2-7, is KAGVTQTPRYLIKTRGQQVTLSCSPISGHRSVSWYQQTPGQGLQFLFEYFSETQRNKGNFPGRFSGRQFSNSRSEMNVSTLELGDSALYLCASSPGTSGGSSYEQYFGPGTRLTVT.

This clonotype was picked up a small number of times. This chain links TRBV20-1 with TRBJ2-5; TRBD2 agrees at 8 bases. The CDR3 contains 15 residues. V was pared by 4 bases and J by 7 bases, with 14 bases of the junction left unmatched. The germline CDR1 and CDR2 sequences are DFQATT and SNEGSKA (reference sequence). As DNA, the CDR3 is TGCAGTGCTACTAAACCCGGGGCCAGCGGGGGGACCCAGTACTTC. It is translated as CSATKPGASGGTQYF.

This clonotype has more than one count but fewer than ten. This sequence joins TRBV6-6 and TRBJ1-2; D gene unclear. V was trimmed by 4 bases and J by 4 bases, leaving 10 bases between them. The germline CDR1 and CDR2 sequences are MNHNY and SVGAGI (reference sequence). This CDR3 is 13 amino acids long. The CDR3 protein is CASSFDPAYGYTF. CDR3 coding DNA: TGTGCCAGCAGTTTTGACCCAGCCTATGGCTACACCTTC.

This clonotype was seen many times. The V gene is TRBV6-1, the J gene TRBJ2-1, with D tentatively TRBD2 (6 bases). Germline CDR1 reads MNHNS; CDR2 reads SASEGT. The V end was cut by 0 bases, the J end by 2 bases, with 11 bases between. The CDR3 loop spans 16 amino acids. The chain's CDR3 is CASSEAGGDPYNEQFF. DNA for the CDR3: TGTGCCAGCAGTGAAGCCGGCGGGGACCCCTACAATGAGCAGTTCTTC.

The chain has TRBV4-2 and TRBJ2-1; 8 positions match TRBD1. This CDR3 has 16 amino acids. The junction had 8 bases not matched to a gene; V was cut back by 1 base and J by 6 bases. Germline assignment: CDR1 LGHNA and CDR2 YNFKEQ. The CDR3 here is CASSQGDRDRSNEQFF. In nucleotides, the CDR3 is TGTGCCAGCAGCCAAGGGGACCGGGACAGGTCCAATGAGCAGTTCTTC.

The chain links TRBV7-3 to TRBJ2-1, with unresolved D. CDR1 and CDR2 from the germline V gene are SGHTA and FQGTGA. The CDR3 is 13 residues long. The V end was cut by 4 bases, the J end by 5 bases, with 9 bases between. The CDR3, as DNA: TGTGCCAGCAGCTCCCAGGAGAACAATGAGCAGTTCTTC. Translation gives CASSSQENNEQFF. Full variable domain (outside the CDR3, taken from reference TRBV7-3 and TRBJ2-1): GAGVSQTPSNKVTEKGKYVELRCDPISGHTALYWYRQSLGQGPEFLIYFQGTGAADDSGLPNDRFFAVRPEGSVSTLKIQRTERGDSAVYLCASSSQENNEQFFGPGTRLTVL.

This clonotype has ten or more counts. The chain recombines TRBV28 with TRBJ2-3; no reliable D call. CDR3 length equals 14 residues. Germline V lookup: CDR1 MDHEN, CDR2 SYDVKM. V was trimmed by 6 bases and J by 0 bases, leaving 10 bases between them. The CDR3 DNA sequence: TGTGCCAGCAGGAGAGGTGGCAGCACAGATACGCAGTATTTT. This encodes CASRRGGSTDTQYF.

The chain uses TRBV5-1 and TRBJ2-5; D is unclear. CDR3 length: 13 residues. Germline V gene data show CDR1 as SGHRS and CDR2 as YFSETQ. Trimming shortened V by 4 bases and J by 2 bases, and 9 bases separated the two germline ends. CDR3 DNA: TGCGCCAGCAGCGACGGTGCACAAGAGACCCAGTACTTC. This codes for CASSDGAQETQYF. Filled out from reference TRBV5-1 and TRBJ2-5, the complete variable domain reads KAGVTQTPRYLIKTRGQQVTLSCSPISGHRSVSWYQQTPGQGLQFLFEYFSETQRNKGNFPGRFSGRQFSNSRSEMNVSTLELGDSALYLCASSDGAQETQYFGPGTRLLVL.

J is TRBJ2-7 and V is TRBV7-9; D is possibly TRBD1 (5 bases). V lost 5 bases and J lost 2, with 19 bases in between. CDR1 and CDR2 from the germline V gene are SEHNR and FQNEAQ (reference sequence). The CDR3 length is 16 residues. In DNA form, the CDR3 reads TGTGCCAGCAGCCTCGTTAGTTGGGGCCTCCCCTACGAGCAGTACGTC. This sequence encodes CASSLVSWGLPYEQYV.

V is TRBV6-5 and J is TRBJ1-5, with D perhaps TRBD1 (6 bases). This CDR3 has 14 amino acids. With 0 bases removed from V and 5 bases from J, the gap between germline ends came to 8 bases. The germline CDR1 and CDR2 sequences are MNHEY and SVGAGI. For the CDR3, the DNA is TGTGCCAGCAGTTACTCGGACAGCGATCAGCCCCAGCATTTT. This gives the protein CASSYSDSDQPQHF.

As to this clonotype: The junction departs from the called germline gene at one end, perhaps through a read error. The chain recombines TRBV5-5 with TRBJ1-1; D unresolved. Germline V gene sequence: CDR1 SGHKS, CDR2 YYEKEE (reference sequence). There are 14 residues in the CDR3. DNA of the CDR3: TGTGCCATCAGCCCCGGGATCTTCTGCTCTGAAGCTTTCTTT. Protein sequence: CAISPGIFCSEAFF.

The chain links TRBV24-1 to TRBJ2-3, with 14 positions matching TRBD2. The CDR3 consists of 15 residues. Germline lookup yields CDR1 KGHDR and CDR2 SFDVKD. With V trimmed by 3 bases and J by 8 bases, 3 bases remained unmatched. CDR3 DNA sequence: TGTGCCACCAGTGATGCAGGGACTAGCGGGGGTACGCAGTATTTT. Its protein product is CATSDAGTSGGTQYF.